The entry that follows covers one T cell receptor beta chain sequence. This record belongs to a study of blood T cell repertoires in COVID-19. As for the study in general: COVID-19 samples from acute and convalescent phases originated in the United States, Italy and Spain. T cells, B-cell-depleted T cells, or PBMCs supplied cDNA or gDNA.

V dropped 3 bases and J dropped 4 bases, with 9 bases sitting between them. Germline V gene data show CDR1 as MNHEY and CDR2 as SMNVEV (reference sequence). CDR3 size: 13 residues. The authors' processing: Amplification from reference gene primers served as the basis for estimated nucleated cell counts. TCRdb keeps only in-frame clones here, not all; method: immunoSEQ multiplex PCR. V and J calls and clone size come straight from that table; D and trimming were deduced from the DNA. The data show tens of thousands of clones, around 92% seen once. Seattle patient enrollment occurred during active infection, with longitudinal follow-up thereafter.

The TCR sequence derives from a man aged 45-60 years with COVID-19, enrolled during active disease. Sequenced: peripheral blood. V usage is TRBV27 and J usage is TRBJ2-5, with D possibly being TRBD2 (5 bases). CDR3 in amino acids: CASSFRERETQYF. The CDR3 bases are TGTGCCAGCAGTTTTAGGGAGCGAGAGACCCAGTACTTC.